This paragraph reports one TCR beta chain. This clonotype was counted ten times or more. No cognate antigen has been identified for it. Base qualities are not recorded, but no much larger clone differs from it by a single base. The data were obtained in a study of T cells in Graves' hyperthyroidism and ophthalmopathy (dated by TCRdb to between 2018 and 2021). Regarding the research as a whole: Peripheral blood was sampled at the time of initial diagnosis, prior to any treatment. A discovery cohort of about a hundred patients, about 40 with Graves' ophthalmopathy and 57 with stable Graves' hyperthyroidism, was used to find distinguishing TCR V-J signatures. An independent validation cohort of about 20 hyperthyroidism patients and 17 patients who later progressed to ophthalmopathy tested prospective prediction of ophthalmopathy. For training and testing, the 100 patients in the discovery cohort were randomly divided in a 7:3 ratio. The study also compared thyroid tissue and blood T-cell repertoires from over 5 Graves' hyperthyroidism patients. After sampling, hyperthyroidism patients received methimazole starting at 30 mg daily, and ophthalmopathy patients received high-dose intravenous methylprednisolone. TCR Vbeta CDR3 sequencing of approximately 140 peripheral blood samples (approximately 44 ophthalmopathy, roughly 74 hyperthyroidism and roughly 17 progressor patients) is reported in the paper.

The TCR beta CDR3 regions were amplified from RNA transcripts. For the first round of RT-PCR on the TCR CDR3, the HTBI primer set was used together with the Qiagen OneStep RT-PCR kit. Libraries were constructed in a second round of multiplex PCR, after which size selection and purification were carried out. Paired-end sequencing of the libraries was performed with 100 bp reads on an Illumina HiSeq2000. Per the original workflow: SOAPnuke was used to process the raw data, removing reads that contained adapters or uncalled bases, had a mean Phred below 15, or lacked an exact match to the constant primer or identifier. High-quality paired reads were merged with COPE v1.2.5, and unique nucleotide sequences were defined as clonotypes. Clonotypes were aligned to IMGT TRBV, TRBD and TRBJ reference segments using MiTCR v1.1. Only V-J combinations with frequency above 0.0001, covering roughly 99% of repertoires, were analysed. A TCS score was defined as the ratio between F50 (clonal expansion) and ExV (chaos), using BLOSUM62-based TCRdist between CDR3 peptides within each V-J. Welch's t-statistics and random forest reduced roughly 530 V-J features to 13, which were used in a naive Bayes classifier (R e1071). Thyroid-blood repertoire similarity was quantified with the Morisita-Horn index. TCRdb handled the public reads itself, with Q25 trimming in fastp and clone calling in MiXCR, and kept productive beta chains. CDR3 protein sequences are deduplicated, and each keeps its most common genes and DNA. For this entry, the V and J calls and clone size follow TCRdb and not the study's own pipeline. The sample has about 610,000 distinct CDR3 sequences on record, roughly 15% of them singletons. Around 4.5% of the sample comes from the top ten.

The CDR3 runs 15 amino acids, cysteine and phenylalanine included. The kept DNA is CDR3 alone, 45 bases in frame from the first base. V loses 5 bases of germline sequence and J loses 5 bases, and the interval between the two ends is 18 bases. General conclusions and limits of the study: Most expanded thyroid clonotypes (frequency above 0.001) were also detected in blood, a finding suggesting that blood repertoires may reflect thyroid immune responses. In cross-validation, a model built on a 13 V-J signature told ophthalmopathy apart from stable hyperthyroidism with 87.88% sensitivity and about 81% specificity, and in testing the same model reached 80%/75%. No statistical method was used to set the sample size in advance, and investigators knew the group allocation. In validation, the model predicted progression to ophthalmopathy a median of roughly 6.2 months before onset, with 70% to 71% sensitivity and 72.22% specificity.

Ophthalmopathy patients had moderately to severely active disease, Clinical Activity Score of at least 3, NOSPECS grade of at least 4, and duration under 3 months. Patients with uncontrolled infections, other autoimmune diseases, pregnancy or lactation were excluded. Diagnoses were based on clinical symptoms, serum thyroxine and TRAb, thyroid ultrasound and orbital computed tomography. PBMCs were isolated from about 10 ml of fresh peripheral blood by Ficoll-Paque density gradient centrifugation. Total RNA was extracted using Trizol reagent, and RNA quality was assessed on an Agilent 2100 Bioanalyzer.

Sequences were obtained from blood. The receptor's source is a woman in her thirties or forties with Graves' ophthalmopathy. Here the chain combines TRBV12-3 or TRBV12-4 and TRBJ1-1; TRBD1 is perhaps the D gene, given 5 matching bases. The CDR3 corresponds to CASSPLGVGRTEAFF. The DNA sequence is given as TGTGCCAGCAGTCCCTTGGGGGTGGGAAGGACTGAAGCTTTCTTT.